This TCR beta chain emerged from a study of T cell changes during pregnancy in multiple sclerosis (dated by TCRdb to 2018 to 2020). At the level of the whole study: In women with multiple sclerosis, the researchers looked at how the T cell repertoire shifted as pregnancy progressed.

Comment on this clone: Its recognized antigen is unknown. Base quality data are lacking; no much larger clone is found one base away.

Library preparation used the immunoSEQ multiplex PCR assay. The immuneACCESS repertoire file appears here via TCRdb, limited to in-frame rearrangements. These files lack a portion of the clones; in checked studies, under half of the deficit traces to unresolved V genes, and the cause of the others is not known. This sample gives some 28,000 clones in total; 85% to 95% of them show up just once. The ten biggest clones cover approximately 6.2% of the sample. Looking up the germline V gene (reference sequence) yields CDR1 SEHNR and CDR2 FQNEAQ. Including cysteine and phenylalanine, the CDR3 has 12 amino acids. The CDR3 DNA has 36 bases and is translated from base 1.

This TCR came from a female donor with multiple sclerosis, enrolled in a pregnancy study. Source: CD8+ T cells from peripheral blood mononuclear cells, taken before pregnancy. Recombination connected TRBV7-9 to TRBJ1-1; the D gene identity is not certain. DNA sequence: TGTGCGACCAGGCTGCTGAACACTGAAGCTTTCTTT. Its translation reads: CATRLLNTEAFF.